A selection of T cell receptor beta chains follows, all from one sample in a study of cytomegalovirus exposure and HLA in healthy donors. Assay: immunoSEQ multiplex PCR; the TCRdb copy retains only in-frame clones and omits some. The table lists about 180,000 clones, roughly 80% of them singletons. What was sequenced was PBMCs. These receptors came from a man aged 25 to 40 in good health and CMV-seronegative. Both conserved end residues are trimmed from each CDR3. Clone size is given for some rows only: seen once, a few or many times, or a class if the clone is expanded.

J gene,clone size,V gene,CDR3 protein
TRBJ2-7,few,TRBV7-2,ASSYALAGVGTYEQY
TRBJ2-7,.,TRBV4-3,ASSQGPQSYEQY
TRBJ2-5,.,TRBV5-1,ASSPSAGEGVTQY
TRBJ2-1,.,TRBV27,ASSFSGDRLDDDEQF
TRBJ1-2,.,TRBV21-1,ASSKDSLRGNYGYT
TRBJ2-5,few,TRBV28,ASSLLGLAGKLETQY
TRBJ2-2,.,TRBV6-1,ASNRDRVDTGELF
TRBJ1-5,once,TRBV10-3,AISGDRANQPQH
TRBJ2-5,.,TRBV15,ATRDLSGWETQY
TRBJ1-2,.,TRBV28,ASSLGRGGYGYT
TRBJ2-5,few,TRBV6-5,ASSPGRGRGETQY
TRBJ1-1,.,TRBV19,ASSILRTGMNTEAF
TRBJ2-3,.,TRBV10-1,ASSELLAGPDTQY
TRBJ2-1,once,TRBV10-1,ASSSSGSWDEQF
TRBJ2-2,.,TRBV30,AWTADANTGELF
TRBJ1-6,.,TRBV7-3,ASSLSIRGSPLH